This TCR beta chain is from a study of CD8 T cells in ankylosing spondylitis. Molecular-barcoded quantitative 5'-RACE produced these TCR beta libraries. TCRdb recomputed calls from the 5' RACE reads with MiXCR, one row per CDR3 protein. The sample lists roughly 470,000 distinct CDR3 sequences, 20% to 30% occurring once. Regarding this clonotype: Its antigen is as yet unknown.

Study conclusions and caveats: Disease-associated clones were CD8+ and fairly uncommon in peripheral blood. In ankylosing spondylitis patients, matched synovial fluid reportedly showed significant enrichment of disease-linked clones. In reactive arthritis synovial fluid and blood, some motif variants had been reported before. What appeared characteristic of ankylosing spondylitis blood was a TCR beta motif of eight highly homologous variants.

J lost 0 bases, V lost 5 bases, and 2 bases had no gene match. Per germline, CDR1 SQVTM and CDR2 ANQGSEA. CDR3 size: 14 residues. This receptor was obtained from a male donor with ankylosing spondylitis. Sequenced: blood, either unsorted or a sorted T cell fraction (not recorded which). The chain combines TRBV29-1 with TRBJ1-5, with 9 bases that match TRBD1. CDR3 amino acids: CSVRQGDSNQPQHF. CDR3 coding DNA: TGCAGCGTTCGACAGGGGGATAGCAATCAGCCCCAGCATTTT. The whole variable domain, filled in from reference TRBV29-1 and TRBJ1-5, reads SAVISQKPSRDICQRGTSLTIQCQVDSQVTMMFWYRQQPGQSLTLIATANQGSEATYESGFVIDKFPISRPNLTFSTLTVSNMSPEDSSIYLCSVRQGDSNQPQHFGDGTRLSIL.